This T cell receptor (beta chain) was sequenced during a study of T cells in Graves' hyperthyroidism and ophthalmopathy. Overall study results and limits: Blood samples included most of the expanded thyroid clonotypes exceeding 0.001.

This clonotype appeared many times. Its antigen is still unknown. Graves' hyperthyroidism showing no ophthalmopathy progression within 18 months was considered stable. Lactation, pregnancy, other autoimmune disease or uncontrolled infection led to exclusion of patients. Template material for amplifying TCR beta CDR3 regions consisted of RNA transcripts. A set of HTBI primers served as the primers for a first-round RT-PCR of the TCR CDR3. TCRdb processed the multiplex PCR reads anew with MiXCR; each CDR3 protein has one entry. The sample yields about 690,000 distinct CDR3 sequences, roughly 17% seen once. This CDR3 is built from 12 residues. The V end was cut by 5 bases, the J end by 6 bases, with 11 bases between.

Sequencing was performed on blood. This chain links TRBV12-3 or TRBV12-4 with TRBJ2-7; D gene ambiguous. This TCR derives from a man aged 45-65 years with Graves' hyperthyroidism. Written as DNA, the CDR3 is TGTGCCAGCAGTCACCCACAAACCGAGCAGTACTTC. Its translation: CASSHPQTEQYF.